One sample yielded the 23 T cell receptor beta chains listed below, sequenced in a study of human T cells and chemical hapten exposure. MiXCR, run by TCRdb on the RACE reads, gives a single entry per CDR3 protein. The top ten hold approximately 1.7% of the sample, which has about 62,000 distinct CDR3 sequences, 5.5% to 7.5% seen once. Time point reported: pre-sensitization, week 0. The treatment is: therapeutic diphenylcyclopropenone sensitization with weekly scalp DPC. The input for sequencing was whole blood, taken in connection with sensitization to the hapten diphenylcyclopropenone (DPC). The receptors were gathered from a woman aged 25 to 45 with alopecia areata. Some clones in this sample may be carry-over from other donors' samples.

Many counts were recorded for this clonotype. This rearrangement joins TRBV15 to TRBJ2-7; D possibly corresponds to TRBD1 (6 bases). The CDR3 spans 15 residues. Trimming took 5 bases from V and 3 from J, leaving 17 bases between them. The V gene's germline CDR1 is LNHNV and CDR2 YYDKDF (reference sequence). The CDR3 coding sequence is TGTGCCACCAGCGCCCTTACAGGGAAGGTCTACGAGCAGTACTTC. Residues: CATSALTGKVYEQYF.

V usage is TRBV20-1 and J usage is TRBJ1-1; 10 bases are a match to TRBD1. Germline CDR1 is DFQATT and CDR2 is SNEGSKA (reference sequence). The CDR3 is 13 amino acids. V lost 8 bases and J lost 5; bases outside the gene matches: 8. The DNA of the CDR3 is TGCAGTTCCCCCAGACAGGGGGCGACTGAAGCTTTCTTT. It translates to CSSPRQGATEAFF.

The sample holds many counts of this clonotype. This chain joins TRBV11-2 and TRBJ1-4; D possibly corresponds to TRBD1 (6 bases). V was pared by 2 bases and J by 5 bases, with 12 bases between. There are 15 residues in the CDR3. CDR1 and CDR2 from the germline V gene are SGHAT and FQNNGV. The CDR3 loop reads CASSLNTGANEKLFF. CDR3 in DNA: TGTGCCAGCAGCTTAAATACGGGGGCGAATGAAAAACTGTTTTTT.

CDR3 DNA: TGTGCCACCAGTGGTCCGGGACCCCGTGACGCGCAGTATTTT. Protein product: CATSGPGPRDAQYF. The gene calls are TRBV24-1 and TRBJ2-3, with D perhaps being TRBD1 or TRBD2 (5 bases each). The CDR3 has 14 amino acids. V shed 5 bases and J shed 10 bases, with 18 bases lying between them. Germline V gene lookup returns CDR1 KGHDR and CDR2 SFDVKD.

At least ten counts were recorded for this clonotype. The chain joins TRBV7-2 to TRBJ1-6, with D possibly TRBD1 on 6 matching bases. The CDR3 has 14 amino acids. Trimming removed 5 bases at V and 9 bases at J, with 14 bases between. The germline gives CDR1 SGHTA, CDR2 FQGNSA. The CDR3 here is CASSLQGVRSPLHF. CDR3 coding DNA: TGTGCCAGCAGCCTACAGGGAGTCCGTTCACCCCTCCACTTT.

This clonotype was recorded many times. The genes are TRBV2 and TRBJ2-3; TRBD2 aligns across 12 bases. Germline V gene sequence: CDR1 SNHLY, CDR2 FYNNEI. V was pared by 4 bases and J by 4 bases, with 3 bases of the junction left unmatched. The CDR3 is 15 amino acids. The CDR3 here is CASSGLAGASDTQYF. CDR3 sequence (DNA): TGTGCCAGCAGTGGACTAGCGGGGGCCTCAGATACGCAGTATTTT.

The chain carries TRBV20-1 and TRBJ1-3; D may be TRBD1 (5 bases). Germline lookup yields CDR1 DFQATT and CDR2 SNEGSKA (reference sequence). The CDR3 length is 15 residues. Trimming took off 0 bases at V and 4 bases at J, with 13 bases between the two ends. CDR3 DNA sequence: TGCAGTGCTAGAGAGAGGGGTGTAAGAGGAAACACCATATATTTT. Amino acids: CSARERGVRGNTIYF.

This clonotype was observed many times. As DNA, the CDR3 is TGTGCCAGCAGCCTACAACGGATCACAGATACGCAGTATTTT. Translated: CASSLQRITDTQYF. The chain combines TRBV3-1 with TRBJ2-3; no reliable D call. V lost 4 bases and J 2 bases, leaving 10 bases between the germline ends. Germline CDR1 LGHDT, CDR2 YNNKEL (reference sequence). The CDR3 runs 14 residues.

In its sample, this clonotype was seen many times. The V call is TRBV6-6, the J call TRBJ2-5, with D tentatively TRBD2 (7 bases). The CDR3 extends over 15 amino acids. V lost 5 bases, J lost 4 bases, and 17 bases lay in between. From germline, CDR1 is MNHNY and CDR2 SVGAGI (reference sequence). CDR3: CASSPRAGAGETQYF. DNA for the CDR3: TGTGCCAGCAGTCCCCGGGCGGGGGCCGGAGAGACCCAGTACTTC.

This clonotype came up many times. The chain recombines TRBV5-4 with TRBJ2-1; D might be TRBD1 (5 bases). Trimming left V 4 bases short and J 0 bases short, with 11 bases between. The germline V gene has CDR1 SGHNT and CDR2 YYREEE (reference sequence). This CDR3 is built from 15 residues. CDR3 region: CASSPDTSSYNEQFF. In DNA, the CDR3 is TGTGCCAGCAGCCCGGACACGAGCTCCTACAATGAGCAGTTCTTC.

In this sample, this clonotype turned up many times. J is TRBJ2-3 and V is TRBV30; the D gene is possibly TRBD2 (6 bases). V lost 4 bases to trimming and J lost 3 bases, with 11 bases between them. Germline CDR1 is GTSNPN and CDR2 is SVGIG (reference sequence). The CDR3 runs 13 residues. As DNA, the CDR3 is TGTGCCTGGACCCGGGGGAGTACAGATACGCAGTATTTT. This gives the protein CAWTRGSTDTQYF.

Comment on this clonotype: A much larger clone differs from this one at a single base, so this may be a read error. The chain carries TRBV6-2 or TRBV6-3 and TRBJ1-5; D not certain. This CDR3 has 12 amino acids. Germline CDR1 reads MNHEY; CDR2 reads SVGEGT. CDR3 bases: TGTGCCAGCAGTTATAGCGATCAGCCCCAGCATTTT. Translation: CASSYSDQPQHF.

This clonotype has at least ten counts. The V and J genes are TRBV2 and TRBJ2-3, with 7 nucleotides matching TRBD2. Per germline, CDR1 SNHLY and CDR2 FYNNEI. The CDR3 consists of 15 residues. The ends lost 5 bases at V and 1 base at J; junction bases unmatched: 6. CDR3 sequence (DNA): TGTGCCAGCAGTCCGACTAGCCCTCGCACAGATACGCAGTATTTT. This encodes CASSPTSPRTDTQYF. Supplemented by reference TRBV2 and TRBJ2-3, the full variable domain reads EPEVTQTPSHQVTQMGQEVILRCVPISNHLYFYWYRQILGQKVEFLVSFYNNEISEKSEIFDDQFSVERPDGSNFTLKIRSTKLEDSAMYFCASSPTSPRTDTQYFGPGTRLTVL.

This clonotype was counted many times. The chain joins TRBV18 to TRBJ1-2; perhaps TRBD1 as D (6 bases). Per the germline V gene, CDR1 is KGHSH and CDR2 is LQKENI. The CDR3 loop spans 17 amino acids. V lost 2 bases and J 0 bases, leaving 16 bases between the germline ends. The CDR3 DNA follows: TGTGCCAGCTCACCATCGCTCACAGGGTCAACTAACTATGGCTACACCTTC. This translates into CASSPSLTGSTNYGYTF.

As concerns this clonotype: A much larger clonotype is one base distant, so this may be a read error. The DNA for the CDR3 is TGCAGCGCAGGAACAGGGCCAGGAGTGAACACTGAAGTTTTCTTT. This encodes CSAGTGPGVNTEVFF. The J gene is TRBJ1-1, the V gene TRBV29-1, with D possibly matching TRBD1 (6 bases). The germline V gene encodes CDR1 SQVTM and CDR2 ANQGSEA. The CDR3 contains 15 residues.

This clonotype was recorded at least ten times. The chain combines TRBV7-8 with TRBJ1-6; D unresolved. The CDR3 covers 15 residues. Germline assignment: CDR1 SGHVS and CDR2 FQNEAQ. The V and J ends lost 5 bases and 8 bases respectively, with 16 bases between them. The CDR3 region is CASSQRTSTDSPLHF. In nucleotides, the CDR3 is TGTGCCAGCAGCCAACGGACGAGTACGGATTCACCCCTCCACTTT.

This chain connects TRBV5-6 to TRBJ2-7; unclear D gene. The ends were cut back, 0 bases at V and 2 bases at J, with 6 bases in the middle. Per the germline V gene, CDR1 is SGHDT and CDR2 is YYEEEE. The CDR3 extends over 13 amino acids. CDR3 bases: TGTGCCAGCAGCTTGGGACCAGCCTACGAGCAGTACTTC. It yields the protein CASSLGPAYEQYF.

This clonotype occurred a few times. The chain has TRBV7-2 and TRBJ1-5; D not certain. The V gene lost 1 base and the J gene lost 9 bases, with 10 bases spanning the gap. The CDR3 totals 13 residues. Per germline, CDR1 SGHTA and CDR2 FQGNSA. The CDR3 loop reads CASSLVSTPPQHF. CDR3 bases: TGTGCCAGCAGCTTAGTCTCCACCCCGCCCCAGCATTTT.

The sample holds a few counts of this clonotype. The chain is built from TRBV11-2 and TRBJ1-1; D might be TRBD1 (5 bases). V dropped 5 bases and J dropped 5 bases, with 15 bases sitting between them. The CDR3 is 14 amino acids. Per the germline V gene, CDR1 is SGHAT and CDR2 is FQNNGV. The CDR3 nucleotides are TGTGCCAGCAGCCTATCTACCCGGGGGACTGAAGCTTTCTTT. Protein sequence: CASSLSTRGTEAFF.

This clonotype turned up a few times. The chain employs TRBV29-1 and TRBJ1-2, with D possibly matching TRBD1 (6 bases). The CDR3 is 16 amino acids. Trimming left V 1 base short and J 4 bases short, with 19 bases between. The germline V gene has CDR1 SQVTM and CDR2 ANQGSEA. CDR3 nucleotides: TGCAGCGTTGAAGGGGTCCCTCAAGGGGGGCTCTATGGCTACACCTTC. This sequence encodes CSVEGVPQGGLYGYTF.

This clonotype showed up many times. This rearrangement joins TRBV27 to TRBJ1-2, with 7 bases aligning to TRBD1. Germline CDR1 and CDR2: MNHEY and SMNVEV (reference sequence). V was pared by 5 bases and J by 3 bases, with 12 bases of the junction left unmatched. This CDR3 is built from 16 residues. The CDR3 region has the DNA TGTGCCAGCAGTCTTCGTCCCCTTGACAGGGACTATGGCTACACCTTC. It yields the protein CASSLRPLDRDYGYTF.

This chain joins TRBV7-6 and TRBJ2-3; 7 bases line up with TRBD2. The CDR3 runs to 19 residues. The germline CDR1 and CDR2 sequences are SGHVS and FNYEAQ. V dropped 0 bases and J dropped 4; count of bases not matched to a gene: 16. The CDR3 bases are TGTGCCAGCAGCTTAGCGCCCCTCCGGTTGCGGGAGATCCCAGATACGCAGTATTTT. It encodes CASSLAPLRLREIPDTQYF.

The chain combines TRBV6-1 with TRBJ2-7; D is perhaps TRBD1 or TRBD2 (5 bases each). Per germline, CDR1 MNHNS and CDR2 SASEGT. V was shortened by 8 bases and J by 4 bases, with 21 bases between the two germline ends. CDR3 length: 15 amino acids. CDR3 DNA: TGTGCCAGCGGTCTCCCTGGCAGGGAGACATACGAGCAGTACTTC. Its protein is CASGLPGRETYEQYF.